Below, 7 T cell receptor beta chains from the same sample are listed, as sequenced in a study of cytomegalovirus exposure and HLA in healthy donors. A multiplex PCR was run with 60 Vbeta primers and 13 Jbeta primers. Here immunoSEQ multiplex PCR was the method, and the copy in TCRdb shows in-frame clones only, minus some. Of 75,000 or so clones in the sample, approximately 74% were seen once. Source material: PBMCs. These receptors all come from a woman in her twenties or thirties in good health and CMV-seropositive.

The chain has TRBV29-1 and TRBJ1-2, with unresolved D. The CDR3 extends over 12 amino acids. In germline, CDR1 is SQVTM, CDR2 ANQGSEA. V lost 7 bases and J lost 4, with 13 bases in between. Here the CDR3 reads CSAERGSYGYTF. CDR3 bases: TGCAGCGCTGAGCGGGGATCCTATGGCTACACCTTC.

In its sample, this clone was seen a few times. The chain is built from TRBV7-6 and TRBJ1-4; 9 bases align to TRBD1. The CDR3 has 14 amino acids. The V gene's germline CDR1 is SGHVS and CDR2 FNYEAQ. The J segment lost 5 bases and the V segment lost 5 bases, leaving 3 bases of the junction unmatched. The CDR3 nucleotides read TGTGCCAGCAGCCCCGGACAGGGGAATGAAAAACTGTTTTTT. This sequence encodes CASSPGQGNEKLFF.

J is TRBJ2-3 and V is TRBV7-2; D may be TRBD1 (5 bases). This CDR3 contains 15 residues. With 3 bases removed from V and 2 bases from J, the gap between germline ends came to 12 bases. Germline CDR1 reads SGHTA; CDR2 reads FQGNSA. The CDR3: CASSFAAGITDTQYF. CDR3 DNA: TGTGCCAGCAGCTTTGCGGCAGGGATCACAGATACGCAGTATTTT.

CDR3 DNA: TGCAGCGTTGCTAGCGCGAGCTCCTACAATGAGCAGTTCTTC. Translated: CSVASASSYNEQFF. This rearrangement joins TRBV29-1 to TRBJ2-1; perhaps TRBD2 as D (6 bases). CDR1 and CDR2 from the germline V gene are SQVTM and ANQGSEA. Trimming pared 4 bases from V and 0 bases from J, leaving 10 bases between. This CDR3 is built from 14 residues.

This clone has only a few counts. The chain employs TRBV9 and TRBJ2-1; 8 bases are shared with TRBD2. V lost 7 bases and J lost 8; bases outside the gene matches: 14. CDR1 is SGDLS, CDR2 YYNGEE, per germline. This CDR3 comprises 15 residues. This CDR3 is CASGFLAGPWDEQFF. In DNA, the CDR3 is TGTGCCAGCGGGTTTCTAGCGGGCCCTTGGGATGAGCAGTTCTTC.

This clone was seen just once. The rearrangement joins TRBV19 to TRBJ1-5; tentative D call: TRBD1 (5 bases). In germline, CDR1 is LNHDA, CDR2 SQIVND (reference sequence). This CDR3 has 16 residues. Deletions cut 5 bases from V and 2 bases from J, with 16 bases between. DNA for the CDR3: TGTGCCAGTAGTCCTGAGGTGGGGGAGGGCAATCAGCCCCAGCATTTT. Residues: CASSPEVGEGNQPQHF.

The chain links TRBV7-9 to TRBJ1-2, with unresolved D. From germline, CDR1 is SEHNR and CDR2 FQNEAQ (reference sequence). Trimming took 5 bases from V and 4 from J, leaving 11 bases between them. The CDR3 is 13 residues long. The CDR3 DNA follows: TGTGCCAGCAGCCTTGGGGAGGGCTATGGCTACACCTTC. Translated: CASSLGEGYGYTF. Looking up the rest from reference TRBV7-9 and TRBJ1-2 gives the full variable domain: DTGVSQNPRHKITKRGQNVTFRCDPISEHNRLYWYRQTLGQGPEFLTYFQNEAQLEKSRLLSDRFSAERPKGSFSTLEIQRTEQGDSAMYLCASSLGEGYGYTFGSGTRLTVV.